Detailed here is one TCR beta chain. This specimen comes from a study of T cell changes during pregnancy in multiple sclerosis. With V trimmed by 5 bases and J by 6 bases, 1 base remained unmatched. The length of the CDR3 is 14 residues. Germline values: CDR1 KGHSH, CDR2 LQKENI. Some clones are missing from TCRdb's copy, which holds only in-frame ones; the method was immunoSEQ multiplex PCR. The table shows roughly 89,000 clones, with about 93% occurring only once. Sample: peripheral blood, taken after pregnancy. V is TRBV18 and J is TRBJ2-1, with 13 bases identical to TRBD2. The receptor was isolated from a female donor in good health, enrolled as a control in a pregnancy study. The CDR3 DNA reads TGTGCCAGCTCAGGACTAGCGGGGGTCAATGAGCAGTTCTTC. It yields the protein CASSGLAGVNEQFF.